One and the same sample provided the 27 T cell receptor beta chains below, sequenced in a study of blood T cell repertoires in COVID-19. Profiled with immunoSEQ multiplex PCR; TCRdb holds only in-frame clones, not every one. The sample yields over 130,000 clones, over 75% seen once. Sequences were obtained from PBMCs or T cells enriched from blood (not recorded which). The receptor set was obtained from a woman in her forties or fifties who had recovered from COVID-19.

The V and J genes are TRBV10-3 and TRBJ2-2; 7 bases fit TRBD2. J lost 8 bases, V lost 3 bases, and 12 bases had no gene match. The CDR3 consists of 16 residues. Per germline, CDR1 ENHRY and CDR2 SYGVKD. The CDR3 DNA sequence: TGTGCCATCAGTGAACGTCTAGCGGAGCCGTATGGGGAGCTGTTTTTT. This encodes CAISERLAEPYGELFF.

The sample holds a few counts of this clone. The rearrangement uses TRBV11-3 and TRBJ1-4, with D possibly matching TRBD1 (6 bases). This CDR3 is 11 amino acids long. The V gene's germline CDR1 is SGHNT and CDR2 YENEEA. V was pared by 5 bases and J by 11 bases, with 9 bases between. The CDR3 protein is CASSLGQKLFF. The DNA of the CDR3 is TGTGCCAGCAGCCTAGGACAGAAACTGTTTTTT. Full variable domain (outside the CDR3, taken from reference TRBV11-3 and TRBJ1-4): EAGVVQSPRYKIIEKKQPVAFWCNPISGHNTLYWYLQNLGQGPELLIRYENEEAVDDSQLPKDRFSAERLKGVDSTLKIQPAELGDSAVYLCASSLGQKLFFGSGTQLSVL.

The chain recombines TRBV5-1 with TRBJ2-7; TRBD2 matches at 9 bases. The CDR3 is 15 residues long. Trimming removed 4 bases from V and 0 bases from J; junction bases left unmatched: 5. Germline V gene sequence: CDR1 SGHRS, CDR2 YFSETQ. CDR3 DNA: TGCGCCAGCAGCCCTGGACTAGCGACCTCCTACGAGCAGTACTTC. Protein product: CASSPGLATSYEQYF.

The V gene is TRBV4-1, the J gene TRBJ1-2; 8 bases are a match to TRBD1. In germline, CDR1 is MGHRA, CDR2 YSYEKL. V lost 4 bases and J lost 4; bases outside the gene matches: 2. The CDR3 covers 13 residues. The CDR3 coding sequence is TGCGCCAGCAGCCCTACAGGGGGCTATGGCTACACCTTC. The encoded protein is CASSPTGGYGYTF.

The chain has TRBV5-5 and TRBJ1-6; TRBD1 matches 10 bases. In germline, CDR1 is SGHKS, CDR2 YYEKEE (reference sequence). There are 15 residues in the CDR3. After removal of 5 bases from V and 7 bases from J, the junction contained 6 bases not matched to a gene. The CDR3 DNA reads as TGTGCCAGCAGAAGGGACAGGGGATCGAATTCACCCCTCCACTTT. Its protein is CASRRDRGSNSPLHF.

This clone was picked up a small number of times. CDR3 nucleotide sequence: TGCGCCAGCAGCTCTAGGGGGCGCGGTGATGGCTACACCTTC. It encodes CASSSRGRGDGYTF. This sequence joins TRBV5-1 and TRBJ1-2; 7 bases map to TRBD1. CDR3 length equals 14 residues. Germline CDR1 SGHRS, CDR2 YFSETQ. V was clipped by 3 bases and J by 6 bases; unmatched bases: 8. The full variable domain, with the rest looked up from reference TRBV5-1 and TRBJ1-2, is KAGVTQTPRYLIKTRGQQVTLSCSPISGHRSVSWYQQTPGQGLQFLFEYFSETQRNKGNFPGRFSGRQFSNSRSEMNVSTLELGDSALYLCASSSRGRGDGYTFGSGTRLTVV.

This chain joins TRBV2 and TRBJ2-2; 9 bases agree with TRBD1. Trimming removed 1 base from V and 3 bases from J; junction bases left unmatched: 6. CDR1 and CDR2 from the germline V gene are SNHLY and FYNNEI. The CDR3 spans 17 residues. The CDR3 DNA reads TGTGCCAGCAGTGAAGTAGAGGGACAGGGTTACACCGGGGAGCTGTTTTTT. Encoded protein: CASSEVEGQGYTGELFF.

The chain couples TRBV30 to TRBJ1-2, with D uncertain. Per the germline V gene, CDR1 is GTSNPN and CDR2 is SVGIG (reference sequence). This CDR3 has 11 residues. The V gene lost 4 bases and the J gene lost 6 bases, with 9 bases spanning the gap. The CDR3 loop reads CAWTSRDGYTF. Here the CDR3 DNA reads TGTGCCTGGACCTCTCGCGATGGCTACACCTTC.

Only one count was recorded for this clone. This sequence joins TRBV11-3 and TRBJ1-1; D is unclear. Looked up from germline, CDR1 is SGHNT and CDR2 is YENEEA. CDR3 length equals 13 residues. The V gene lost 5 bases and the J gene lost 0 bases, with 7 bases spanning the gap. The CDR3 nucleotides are TGTGCCAGCAGCCCCGGGGTGAACACTGAAGCTTTCTTT. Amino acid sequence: CASSPGVNTEAFF.

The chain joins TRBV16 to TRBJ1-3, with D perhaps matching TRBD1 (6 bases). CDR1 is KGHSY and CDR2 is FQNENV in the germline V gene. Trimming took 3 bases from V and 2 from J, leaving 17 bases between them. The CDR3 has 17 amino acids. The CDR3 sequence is CASSHRGQPGAGNTIYF. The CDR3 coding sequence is TGTGCCAGCAGCCACCGAGGACAGCCAGGCGCTGGAAACACCATATATTTT.

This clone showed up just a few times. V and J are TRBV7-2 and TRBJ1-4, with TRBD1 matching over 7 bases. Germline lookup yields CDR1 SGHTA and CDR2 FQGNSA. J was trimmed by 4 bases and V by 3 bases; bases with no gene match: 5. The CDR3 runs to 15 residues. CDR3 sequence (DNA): TGTGCCAGCAGCTTCGACAGGGACGTTAATGAAAAACTGTTTTTT. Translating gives CASSFDRDVNEKLFF.

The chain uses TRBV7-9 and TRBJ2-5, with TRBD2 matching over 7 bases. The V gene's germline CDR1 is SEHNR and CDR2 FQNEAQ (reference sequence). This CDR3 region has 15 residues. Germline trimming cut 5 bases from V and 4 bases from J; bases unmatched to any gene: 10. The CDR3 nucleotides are TGTGCCAGCAGCCCGCCCGGGGGGAGGGTAGAGACCCAGTACTTC. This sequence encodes CASSPPGGRVETQYF.

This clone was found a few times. The CDR3 sequence is CASSQGSYEQYF. The CDR3 DNA is TGTGCCAGCTCGCAGGGATCTTACGAGCAGTACTTC. The V gene is TRBV12-3 or TRBV12-4, the J gene TRBJ2-7; the D gene is possibly TRBD1 (5 bases). The CDR3 loop spans 12 amino acids. Deletions cut 8 bases from V and 4 bases from J, with 12 bases between.

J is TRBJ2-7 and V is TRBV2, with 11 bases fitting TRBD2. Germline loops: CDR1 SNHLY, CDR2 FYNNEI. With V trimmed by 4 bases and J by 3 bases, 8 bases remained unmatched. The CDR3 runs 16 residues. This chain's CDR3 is CASSGKTSGTVYEQYF. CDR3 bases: TGTGCCAGCAGTGGGAAGACTAGCGGGACCGTCTACGAGCAGTACTTC. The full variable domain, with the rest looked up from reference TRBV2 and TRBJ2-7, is EPEVTQTPSHQVTQMGQEVILRCVPISNHLYFYWYRQILGQKVEFLVSFYNNEISEKSEIFDDQFSVERPDGSNFTLKIRSTKLEDSAMYFCASSGKTSGTVYEQYFGPGTRLTVT.

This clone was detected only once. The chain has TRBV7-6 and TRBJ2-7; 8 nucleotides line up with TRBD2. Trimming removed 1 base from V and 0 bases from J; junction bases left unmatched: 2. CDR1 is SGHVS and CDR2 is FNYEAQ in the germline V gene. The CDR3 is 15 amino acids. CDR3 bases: TGTGCCAGCAGCTTAGGACTAGCGAGCTCCTACGAGCAGTACTTC. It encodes CASSLGLASSYEQYF.

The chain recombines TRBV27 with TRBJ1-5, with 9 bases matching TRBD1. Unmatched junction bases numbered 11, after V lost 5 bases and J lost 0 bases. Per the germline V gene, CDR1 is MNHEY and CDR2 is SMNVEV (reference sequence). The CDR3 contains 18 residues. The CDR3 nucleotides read TGTGCCAGCAGTCAGCGTCCGGGACAGGGAAATAGCAATCAGCCCCAGCATTTT. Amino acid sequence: CASSQRPGQGNSNQPQHF.

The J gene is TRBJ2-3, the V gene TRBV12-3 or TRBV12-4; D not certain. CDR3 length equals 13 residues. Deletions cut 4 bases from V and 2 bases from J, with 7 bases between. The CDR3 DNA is TGTGCCAGCAGTTCCGTCCCCACAGATACGCAGTATTTT. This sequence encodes CASSSVPTDTQYF.

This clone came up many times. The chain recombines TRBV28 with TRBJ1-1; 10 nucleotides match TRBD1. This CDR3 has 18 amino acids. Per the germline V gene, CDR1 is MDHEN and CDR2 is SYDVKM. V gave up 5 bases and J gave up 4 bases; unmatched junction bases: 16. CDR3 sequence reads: CASSEGTGVARSRTEAFF. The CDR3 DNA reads TGTGCCAGCAGTGAGGGGACAGGGGTCGCCCGATCTCGCACTGAAGCTTTCTTT.

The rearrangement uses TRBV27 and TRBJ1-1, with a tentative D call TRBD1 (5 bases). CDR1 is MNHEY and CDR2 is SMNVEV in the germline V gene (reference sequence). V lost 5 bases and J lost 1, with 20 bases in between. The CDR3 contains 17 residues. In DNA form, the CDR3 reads TGTGCCAGCAGTCACACTCTTCCCTGGGGCACGAACACTGAAGCTTTCTTT. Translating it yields CASSHTLPWGTNTEAFF.

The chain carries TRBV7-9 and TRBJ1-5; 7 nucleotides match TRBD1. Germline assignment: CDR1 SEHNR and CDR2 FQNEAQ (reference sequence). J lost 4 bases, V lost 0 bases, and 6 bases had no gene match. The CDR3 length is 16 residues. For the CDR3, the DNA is TGTGCCAGCAGCTTAGCAGGGGCAGGGGGGAATCAGCCCCAGCATTTT. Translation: CASSLAGAGGNQPQHF.

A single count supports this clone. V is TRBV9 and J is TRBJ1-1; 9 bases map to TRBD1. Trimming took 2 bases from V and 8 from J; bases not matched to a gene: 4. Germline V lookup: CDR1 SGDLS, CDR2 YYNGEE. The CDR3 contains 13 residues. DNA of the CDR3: TGTGCCAGCAGCGTTCGGACAGGGGCAGAAGCTTTCTTT. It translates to CASSVRTGAEAFF.

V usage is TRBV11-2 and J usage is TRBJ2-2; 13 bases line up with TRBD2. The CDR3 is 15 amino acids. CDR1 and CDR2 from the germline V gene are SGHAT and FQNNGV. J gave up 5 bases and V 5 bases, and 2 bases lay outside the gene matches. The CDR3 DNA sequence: TGTGCCAGCAGCCGGACTAGCGGGAGAACCGGGGAGCTGTTTTTT. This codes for CASSRTSGRTGELFF.

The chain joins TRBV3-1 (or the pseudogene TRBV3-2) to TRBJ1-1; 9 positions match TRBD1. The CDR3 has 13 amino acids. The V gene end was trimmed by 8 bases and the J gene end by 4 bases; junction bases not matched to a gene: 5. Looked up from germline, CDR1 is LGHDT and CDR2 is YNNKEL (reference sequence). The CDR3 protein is CASSTGGFTEAFF. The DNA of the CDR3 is TGTGCCAGCTCGACAGGGGGTTTCACTGAAGCTTTCTTT.

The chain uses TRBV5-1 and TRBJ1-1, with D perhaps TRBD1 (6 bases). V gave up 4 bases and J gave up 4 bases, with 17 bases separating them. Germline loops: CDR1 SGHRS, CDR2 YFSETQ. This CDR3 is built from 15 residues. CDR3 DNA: TGCGCCAGCAGCGTGACCACCGGGACACCCACTGAAGCTTTCTTT. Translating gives CASSVTTGTPTEAFF.

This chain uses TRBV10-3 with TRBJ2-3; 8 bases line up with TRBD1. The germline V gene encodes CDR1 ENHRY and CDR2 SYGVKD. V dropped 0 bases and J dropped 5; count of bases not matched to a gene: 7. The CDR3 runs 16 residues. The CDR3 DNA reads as TGTGCCATCAGTGAGTCGAAGGACAGGGTGGGAGATACGCAGTATTTT. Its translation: CAISESKDRVGDTQYF.

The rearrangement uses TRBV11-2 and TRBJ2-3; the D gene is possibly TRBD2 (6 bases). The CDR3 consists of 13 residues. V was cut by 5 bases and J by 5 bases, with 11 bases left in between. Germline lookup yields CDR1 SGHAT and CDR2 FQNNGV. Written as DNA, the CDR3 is TGTGCCAGCAGCCCGGGAGTTGGAGATACGCAGTATTTT. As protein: CASSPGVGDTQYF.

The CDR3 here is CASSARTGGDNQPQHF. CDR3 bases: TGTGCCAGTAGTGCACGGACAGGGGGGGACAATCAGCCCCAGCATTTT. The chain recombines TRBV19 with TRBJ1-5, with TRBD1 matching over 10 bases. The length of the CDR3 is 16 residues. Losses at the gene ends were 5 bases for V and 3 bases for J; bases not matched to a gene: 7. Germline V gene lookup returns CDR1 LNHDA and CDR2 SQIVND (reference sequence).